This T cell receptor beta chain stems from a study of T cells in Graves' hyperthyroidism and ophthalmopathy. The CDR3 is 12 residues long. From germline, CDR1 is SGHTA and CDR2 FQGNSA. V gave up 4 bases and J gave up 5 bases, with 8 bases separating them. Patients having uncontrolled infection, another autoimmune disease, pregnancy or lactation were not included. This clonotype showed up many times. Its antigen remains unidentified. Study results and limitations: Among clonotypes expanded in thyroid above 0.001, most were also found in blood.

Authors of the study amplified TCR beta CDR3 regions from RNA transcripts. The TCR CDR3 first-round RT-PCR relied on the HTBI primer set. TCRdb recomputed calls from the multiplex PCR reads with MiXCR, one row per CDR3 protein. The table lists more than 300,000 distinct CDR3 sequences, roughly 20% of them singletons. The chain joins TRBV7-2 to TRBJ1-2; no definite D call. This clonotype originated in a young man with Graves' ophthalmopathy. Sequencing used blood. As DNA, the CDR3 is TGTGCCAGCAGCTACGGGCGTTATGGCTACACCTTC. As protein: CASSYGRYGYTF.